This TCR beta chain was observed in a study of T cell responses to AZD1222 COVID-19 vaccine. CDR1 and CDR2 (germline): MNHEY, SMNVEV (reference sequence). V was pared by 5 bases and J by 3 bases, with 13 bases between. The CDR3 has 15 residues. The assay was immunoSEQ multiplex PCR, and TCRdb's table has in-frame clones only and misses some. The sample lists more than 140,000 clones; approximately 88% were seen once. A note on this clone: The antigen remains unidentified.

Findings of the study overall: Across the whole spike, CD4 TCRs peaked at regions 160-218 and 743-854. The donors showed a predominance of white British ancestry and of females, with possible underestimation of clonal diversity.

This TCR derives from an adult in good health. The chain is built from TRBV27 and TRBJ2-2; maybe TRBD2 (6 bases). The starting material was peripheral blood, obtained on day 0 of AZD1222 vaccination. CDR3 region: CASSRSWEDTGELFF. DNA for the CDR3: TGTGCCAGCAGTCGTAGTTGGGAGGACACCGGGGAGCTGTTTTTT.